The 9 T cell receptor beta chains below come from one sample, sequenced in a study of cytomegalovirus exposure and HLA in healthy donors (dated by TCRdb to the late 2010s). Preparation of the library involved the immunoSEQ multiplex PCR assay. For the multiplex PCR, a mixture combining 60 forward primers for TCR Vbeta segments and 13 reverse primers for TCR Jbeta segments was used. The immuneACCESS repertoire file appears here via TCRdb, limited to in-frame rearrangements. These files lack a portion of the clones; in checked studies, under half of the deficit traces to unresolved V genes, and the cause of the others is not known. The sample data list under 200,000 clones, and about three quarters of these were observed just once. The top ten hold roughly 2.6% of the sample. The sample taken for sequencing was PBMCs. The origin of the receptors is a middle-aged woman in good health and CMV-seropositive.

V gene TRBV7-2 combines with J gene TRBJ2-3; 7 bases map to TRBD1. CDR1 and CDR2 (germline): SGHTA, FQGNSA. J was trimmed by 3 bases and V by 6 bases; bases with no gene match: 9. The CDR3 contains 15 residues. The CDR3 region has the DNA TGTGCCAGCAGTTTTAATCCGGGACAGACAGATACGCAGTATTTT. Translation: CASSFNPGQTDTQYF.

This clone was seen a handful of times. The genes are TRBV5-4 and TRBJ2-2, with D possibly matching TRBD2 (5 bases). V lost 1 base, J lost 6 bases, and 10 bases lay in between. The CDR3 totals 14 residues. Germline V gives CDR1 SGHNT, CDR2 YYREEE (reference sequence). The CDR3 loop reads CASSLWLAAGELFF. CDR3 nucleotides: TGTGCCAGCAGCTTGTGGCTAGCAGCCGGGGAGCTGTTTTTT.

The CDR3 here is CASSLASPGPQYF. The DNA of the CDR3 is TGTGCCAGCAGCTTAGCAAGCCCAGGCCCCCAGTACTTC. This chain links TRBV7-9 with TRBJ2-5, with D hard to call. This CDR3 spans 13 amino acids. With 0 bases removed from V and 9 bases from J, the gap between germline ends came to 11 bases. CDR1 is SEHNR, CDR2 FQNEAQ, per germline (reference sequence).

The chain joins TRBV7-8 to TRBJ2-2; 13 bases agree with TRBD2. CDR3 length equals 17 residues. From germline, CDR1 is SGHVS and CDR2 FQNEAQ. The ends lost 7 bases at V and 1 base at J; junction bases unmatched: 6. DNA of the CDR3: TGTGCCAGCAACGGACTAGCGGGGGATTTGAACACCGGGGAGCTGTTTTTT. It yields the protein CASNGLAGDLNTGELFF.

CDR3 DNA: TGCGCCAGCAGCTCAGGGTACGCCGACTCTGGAAACACCATATATTTT. This encodes CASSSGYADSGNTIYF. The rearrangement uses TRBV5-1 and TRBJ1-3; tentative D call: TRBD1 (5 bases). Germline CDR1 SGHRS, CDR2 YFSETQ. The CDR3 runs 16 residues. V was cut by 3 bases and J by 0 bases, with 13 bases left in between.

This clone has more than one count but fewer than ten. The V and J genes are TRBV2 and TRBJ1-5; 7 positions agree with TRBD1. J lost 2 bases, V lost 1 base, and 2 bases had no gene match. Germline-derived CDR1 and CDR2 are SNHLY and FYNNEI. The CDR3 runs 15 residues. In nucleotides, the CDR3 is TGTGCCAGCAGTGAAGATGGACAGGGCAATCAGCCCCAGCATTTT. It translates to CASSEDGQGNQPQHF.

V usage is TRBV19 and J usage is TRBJ2-3, with D possibly TRBD1 on 6 matching bases. Looked up from germline, CDR1 is LNHDA and CDR2 is SQIVND (reference sequence). Trimming removed 3 bases at V and 2 bases at J, with 12 bases between. The CDR3 is 15 residues long. The CDR3 reads CASSMGAGTTDTQYF. The CDR3, as DNA: TGTGCCAGTAGTATGGGGGCGGGTACCACAGATACGCAGTATTTT.

The chain employs TRBV27 and TRBJ1-3, with TRBD1 identical over 8 bases. Trimming cost V 0 bases and J 4 bases; bases outside gene matches: 2. The CDR3 totals 15 residues. Germline CDR1 is MNHEY and CDR2 is SMNVEV (reference sequence). Here the CDR3 reads CASSLSTGVGNTIYF. DNA of the CDR3: TGTGCCAGCAGTTTATCGACAGGGGTCGGAAACACCATATATTTT.

This chain links TRBV9 with TRBJ1-5, with D possibly being TRBD1 (5 bases). CDR1 and CDR2 (germline): SGDLS, YYNGEE. The CDR3 has 14 residues. V lost 0 bases and J lost 4, with 8 bases in between. CDR3 sequence: CASSVAGVNQPQHF. DNA of the CDR3: TGTGCCAGCAGCGTAGCGGGGGTGAATCAGCCCCAGCATTTT.